The following is a T cell receptor (beta chain) sequence with its context. Its antigen is not known. The authors made TCR beta cDNA libraries by 5'RACE template switching. This switching added a universal primer site and UMIs. TCRdb reworked the 5' RACE reads into one entry per CDR3 protein, no DNA. The sample data list some 410,000 distinct CDR3 sequences. These data originate in a study of T cells expressing NK-cell markers. General study findings and limits: A few of the donors also had these clonotypes leading their CD3+CD56-NKG2C+ fraction.

Germline V gene data show CDR1 as SGHRS and CDR2 as YFSETQ. CDR3 length equals 16 residues. The V call is TRBV5-1, the J call TRBJ2-1; TCRdb reports TRBD1, a call that lacks DNA to check it against. The sample was blood T cells: a sorted CD56 or NKG2C T cell subset, CD4+ or CD8+ T cells, or bulk PBMC T cells (not recorded which). This receptor was obtained from a woman between 18 and 70 years old in good health. The CDR3 spells CASSKTPGVEYNEQFF. Full variable domain (outside the CDR3, taken from reference TRBV5-1 and TRBJ2-1): KAGVTQTPRYLIKTRGQQVTLSCSPISGHRSVSWYQQTPGQGLQFLFEYFSETQRNKGNFPGRFSGRQFSNSRSEMNVSTLELGDSALYLCASSKTPGVEYNEQFFGPGTRLTVL.